This is a list of T cell receptor beta chains from one sample in a study of CD8 T cells in Susac syndrome. TCRdb used MiXCR to reprocess the immunoSEQ multiplex PCR reads, holding one entry per CDR3 protein. The table lists over 95,000 distinct CDR3 sequences, approximately 91% of them singletons. The sequenced sample was CD4+ T cells from PBMCs. The receptors stem from a human donor in good health. CDR3s leave out the opening cysteine and the closing phenylalanine or tryptophan. Fields, in order: V gene, CDR3 protein.

TRBV19	ASSIPQMGQIYGYT
TRBV12-3/TRBV12-4	ASSLLLRGAYNEQF
TRBV2	ASRGWNQPQH
TRBV27	ASKLLDFNNEQF
TRBV19	ATRGGLAGVSYNEQF
TRBV7-2	ASSLRGGETQY
TRBV11-2	ASSLSFQETQY
TRBV5-1	ASSLVAAEDTDTQY
TRBV19	ASSPNQGTGAYEQY
TRBV6-5	ASSYAYRDRTPYEQY
TRBV7-2	ASSLNSLETQY
TRBV6-2/TRBV6-3	ASGPRAGLSYNEQF
TRBV29-1	SAGTGSYGYT
TRBV4-3	ASRGTGVVSGEQF
TRBV6-5	ASRQGQGNQPQH
TRBV19	ASSSRAAGGPYEQY
TRBV27	ASSPRTDPAGTQY
TRBV11-1	ASSLDRASLYGYT
TRBV7-6	ASSPGRVDQPQH
TRBV12-3/TRBV12-4	ASRLFTGELF
TRBV12-3/TRBV12-4	VTSEGLPGNTIY
TRBV20-1	SARSPNTGELF
TRBV6-5	ASSYRFAPQEAQY
TRBV20-1	SARGDNEQF
TRBV12-3/TRBV12-4	ASRPGTSSYEQY
TRBV5-1	ASSLEGGSAF
TRBV28	ASSFGTLNTEAF
TRBV6-2/TRBV6-3	ASSYRQGKWRNTEAF
TRBV12-3/TRBV12-4	ASSLAGVNNQPQH